This T cell receptor beta chain was sequenced during a study of CD8 T cells in ankylosing spondylitis. Study results and caveats: There was a TCR beta motif, made of eight highly homologous variants, that appeared characteristic of ankylosing spondylitis blood.

Germline V gene lookup returns CDR1 SGHTA and CDR2 FQGNSA. V was cut by 1 base and J by 6 bases, with 13 bases left in between. This CDR3 comprises 15 residues. TCRdb reprocessed the 5' RACE reads with MiXCR, giving one entry per CDR3 protein. Of roughly 490,000 distinct CDR3 sequences in the sample, roughly 5.2% are singletons; the top ten hold approximately 3.5%. Ten or more counts support this clonotype. Its specificity is unknown. The clonotype was recovered from a male donor with ankylosing spondylitis. Sample: blood, either unsorted or a sorted T cell fraction (not recorded which). The chain has TRBV7-2 and TRBJ2-4, with D perhaps TRBD2 (7 bases). The CDR3 nucleotides are TGTGCCAGCAGCTTAGGGGGAGGGGGGGGAAACATTCAGTACTTC. This sequence encodes CASSLGGGGGNIQYF.